The 7 T cell receptor beta chains below were found in one sample sequenced in a study of neoadjuvant anti-PD-1 for oral cavity cancer. The method was immunoSEQ multiplex PCR; TCRdb's version includes in-frame clones alone and lacks a portion of them. The data show about 24,000 clones, with 26% seen just once and more than 15% held by the top ten. The sample's time point: after neoadjuvant nivolumab, at surgical resection. This specimen was tumor tissue, taken after nivolumab (anti-PD-1) treatment. The receptors come from a person aged 35-80 years with oral cavity squamous cell carcinoma.

Only one count was recorded for this clone. Since a far larger clone is one base different, this is likely a read error. The V and J genes are TRBV5-4 and TRBJ2-7, with TRBD2 matching 8 bases. CDR3 length: 12 residues. Germline V CDR1 and CDR2: SGHNT, YYREEE (reference sequence). The CDR3 DNA is TGCGCCAGCAGCTTGGCGGGAGGCGAGCAGTACTTC. This sequence encodes CASSLAGGEQYF.

V gene TRBV5-1 combines with J gene TRBJ1-6; D perhaps matches TRBD1 (5 bases). The CDR3 is 13 amino acids. Trimming cost V 4 bases and J 7 bases, with 9 bases left between them. Looked up from germline, CDR1 is SGHRS and CDR2 is YFSETQ. CDR3 in DNA: TGCGCCAGCAGCCCGGAGGGGAATTCACCCCTCCACTTT. This gives the protein CASSPEGNSPLHF.

The chain carries TRBV5-1 and TRBJ2-7, with 10 bases that match TRBD1. This CDR3 spans 15 amino acids. V lost 2 bases and J lost 5; bases outside the gene matches: 7. The germline V gene has CDR1 SGHRS and CDR2 YFSETQ. The CDR3 sequence is CASSFDTTGGDEQYF. CDR3 coding DNA: TGCGCCAGCAGCTTTGATACGACAGGGGGCGACGAGCAGTACTTC.

The chain has TRBV5-4 and TRBJ1-3; D is possibly TRBD1 (6 bases). CDR3 length: 13 amino acids. Trimming cost V 4 bases and J 7 bases, with 12 bases left between them. CDR1 is SGHNT and CDR2 is YYREEE in the germline V gene (reference sequence). CDR3 protein: CASSPDRSNTIYF. CDR3 DNA sequence: TGTGCCAGCAGCCCTGACAGGTCCAACACCATATATTTT.

The rearrangement joins TRBV7-2 to TRBJ2-7, with D maybe TRBD1 (5 bases). V dropped 5 bases and J dropped 6 bases, with 11 bases sitting between them. Germline CDR1 SGHTA, CDR2 FQGNSA. This CDR3 region has 12 residues. The CDR3 here is CASSQETAEQYF. CDR3 nucleotides: TGTGCCAGCAGCCAAGAGACAGCCGAGCAGTACTTC.

This clone was seen a handful of times. The chain employs TRBV7-2 and TRBJ2-3; 15 bases map to TRBD2. The CDR3 totals 18 residues. Unmatched junction bases numbered 7, after V lost 0 bases and J lost 6 bases. Germline lookup yields CDR1 SGHTA and CDR2 FQGNSA. The chain's CDR3 is CASSLATGTSGGPDTQYF. CDR3 in DNA: TGTGCCAGCAGCTTAGCTACCGGGACTAGCGGGGGGCCCGATACGCAGTATTTT.

This clone was recorded many times. The rearrangement uses TRBV5-6 and TRBJ2-5; TRBD2 matches at 8 bases. The germline CDR1 and CDR2 sequences are SGHDT and YYEEEE. This CDR3 has 14 amino acids. Trimming removed 2 bases from V and 5 bases from J; junction bases left unmatched: 5. The chain's CDR3 is CASSLAGARETQYF. DNA for the CDR3: TGTGCCAGCAGCTTAGCGGGAGCGAGGGAGACCCAGTACTTC. The variable domain in full, with the rest retrieved from reference TRBV5-6 and TRBJ2-5, is DAGVTQSPTHLIKTRGQQVTLRCSPKSGHDTVSWYQQALGQGPQFIFQYYEEEERQRGNFPDRFSGHQFPNYSSELNVNALLLGDSALYLCASSLAGARETQYFGPGTRLLVL.